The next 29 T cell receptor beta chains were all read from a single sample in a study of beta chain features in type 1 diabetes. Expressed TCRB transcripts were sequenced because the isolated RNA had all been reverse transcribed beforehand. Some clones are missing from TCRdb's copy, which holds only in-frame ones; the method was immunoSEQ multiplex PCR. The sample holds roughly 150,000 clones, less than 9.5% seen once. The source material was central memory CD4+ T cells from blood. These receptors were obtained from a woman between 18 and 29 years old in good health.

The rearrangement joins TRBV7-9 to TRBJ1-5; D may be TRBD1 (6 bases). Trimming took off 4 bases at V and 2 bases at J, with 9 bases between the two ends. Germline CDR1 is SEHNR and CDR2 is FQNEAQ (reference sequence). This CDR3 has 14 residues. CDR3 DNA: TGTGCCAGCAGCTCACAGGGAGGCAATCAGCCCCAGCATTTT. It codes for CASSSQGGNQPQHF.

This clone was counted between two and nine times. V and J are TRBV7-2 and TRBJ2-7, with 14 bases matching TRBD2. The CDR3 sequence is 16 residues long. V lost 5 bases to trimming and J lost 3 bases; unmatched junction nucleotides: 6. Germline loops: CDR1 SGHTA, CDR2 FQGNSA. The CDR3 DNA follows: TGTGCCAGCAGCCCGTGGACTAGCGGGGGGCACTACGAGCAGTACTTC. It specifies CASSPWTSGGHYEQYF.

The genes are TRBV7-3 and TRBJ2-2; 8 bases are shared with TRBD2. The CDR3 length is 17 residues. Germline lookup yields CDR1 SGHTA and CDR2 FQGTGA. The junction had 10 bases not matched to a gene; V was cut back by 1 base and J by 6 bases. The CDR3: CASSLRGARLAPGELFF. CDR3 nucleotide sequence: TGTGCCAGCAGCTTAAGAGGGGCCCGACTAGCGCCCGGGGAGCTGTTTTTT.

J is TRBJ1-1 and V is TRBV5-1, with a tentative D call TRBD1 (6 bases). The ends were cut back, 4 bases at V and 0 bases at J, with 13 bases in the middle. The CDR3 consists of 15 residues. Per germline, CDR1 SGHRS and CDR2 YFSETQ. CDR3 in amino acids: CASSVEQGMNTEAFF. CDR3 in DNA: TGCGCCAGCAGCGTAGAACAGGGCATGAACACTGAAGCTTTCTTT.

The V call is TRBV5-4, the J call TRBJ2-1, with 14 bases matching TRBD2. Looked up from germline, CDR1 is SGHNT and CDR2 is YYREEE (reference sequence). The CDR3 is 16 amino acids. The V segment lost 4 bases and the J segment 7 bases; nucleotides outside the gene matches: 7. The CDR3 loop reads CASSQGGLAGENEQFF. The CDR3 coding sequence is TGTGCCAGCAGCCAAGGGGGACTAGCGGGGGAGAATGAGCAGTTCTTC.

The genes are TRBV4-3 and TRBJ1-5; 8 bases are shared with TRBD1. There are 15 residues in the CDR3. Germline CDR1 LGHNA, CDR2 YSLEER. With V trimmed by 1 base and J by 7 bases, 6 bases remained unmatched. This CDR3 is CASSQGTGMGQPQHF. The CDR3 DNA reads TGCGCCAGCAGCCAAGGGACAGGGATGGGGCAGCCCCAGCATTTT.

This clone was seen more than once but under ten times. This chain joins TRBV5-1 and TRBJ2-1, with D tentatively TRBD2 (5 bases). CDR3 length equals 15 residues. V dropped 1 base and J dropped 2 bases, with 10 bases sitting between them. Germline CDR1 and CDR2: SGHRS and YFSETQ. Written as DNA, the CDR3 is TGCGCCAGCAGCTTGCATAGCGAAACCTACAATGAGCAGTTCTTC. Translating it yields CASSLHSETYNEQFF.

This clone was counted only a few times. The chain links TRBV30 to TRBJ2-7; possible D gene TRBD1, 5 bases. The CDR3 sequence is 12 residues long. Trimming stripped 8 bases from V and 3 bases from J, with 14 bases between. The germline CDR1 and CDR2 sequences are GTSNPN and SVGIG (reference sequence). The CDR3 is CAVGRVGYEQYF. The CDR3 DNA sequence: TGTGCCGTGGGCAGGGTGGGCTACGAGCAGTACTTC.

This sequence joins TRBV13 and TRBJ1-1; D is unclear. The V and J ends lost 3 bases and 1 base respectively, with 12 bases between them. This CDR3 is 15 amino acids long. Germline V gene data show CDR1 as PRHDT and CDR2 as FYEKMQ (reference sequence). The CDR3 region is CASSFRGNQNTEAFF. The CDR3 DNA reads TGTGCCAGCAGCTTTCGGGGAAACCAGAACACTGAAGCTTTCTTT.

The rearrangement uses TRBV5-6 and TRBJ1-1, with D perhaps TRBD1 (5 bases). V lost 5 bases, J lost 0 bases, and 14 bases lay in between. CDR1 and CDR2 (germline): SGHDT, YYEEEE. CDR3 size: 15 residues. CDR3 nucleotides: TGTGCCAGCAGGGGGATTGGACACTTGAACACTGAAGCTTTCTTT. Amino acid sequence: CASRGIGHLNTEAFF.

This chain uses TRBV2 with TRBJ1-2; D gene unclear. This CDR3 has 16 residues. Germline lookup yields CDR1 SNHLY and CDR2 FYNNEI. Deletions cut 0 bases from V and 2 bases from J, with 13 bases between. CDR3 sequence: CASSEARTAFNYGYTF. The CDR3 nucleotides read TGTGCCAGCAGTGAAGCCCGAACAGCCTTCAACTATGGCTACACCTTC.

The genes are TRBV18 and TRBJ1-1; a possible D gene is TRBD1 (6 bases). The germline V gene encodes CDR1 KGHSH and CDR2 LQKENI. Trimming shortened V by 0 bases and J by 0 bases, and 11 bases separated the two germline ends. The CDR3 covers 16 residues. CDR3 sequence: CASSPPGRGVNTEAFF. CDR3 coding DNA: TGTGCCAGCTCACCACCGGGCAGGGGCGTGAACACTGAAGCTTTCTTT.

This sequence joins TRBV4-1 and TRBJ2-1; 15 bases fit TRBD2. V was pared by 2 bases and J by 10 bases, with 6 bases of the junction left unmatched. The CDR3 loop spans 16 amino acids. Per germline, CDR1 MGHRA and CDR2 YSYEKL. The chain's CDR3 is CASSQTSGLAGGEQFF. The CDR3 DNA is TGCGCCAGCAGCCAAACGTCTGGACTAGCGGGAGGGGAGCAGTTCTTC.

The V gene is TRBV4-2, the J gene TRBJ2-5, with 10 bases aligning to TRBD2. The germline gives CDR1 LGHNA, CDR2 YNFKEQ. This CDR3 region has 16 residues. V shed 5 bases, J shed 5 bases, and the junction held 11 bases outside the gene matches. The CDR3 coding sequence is TGTGCCAGCAGCTCTACCCAGAGCGGGGGGGCGGAGACCCAGTACTTC. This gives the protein CASSSTQSGGAETQYF.

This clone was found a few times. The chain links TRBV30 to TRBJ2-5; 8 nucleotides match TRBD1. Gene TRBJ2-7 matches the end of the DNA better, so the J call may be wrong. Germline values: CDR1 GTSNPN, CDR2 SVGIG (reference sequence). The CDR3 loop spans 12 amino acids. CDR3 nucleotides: TGTGCCTACTCCGGACAGGGCTACGAGCAGTACTTC. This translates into CAYSGQGYEQYF.

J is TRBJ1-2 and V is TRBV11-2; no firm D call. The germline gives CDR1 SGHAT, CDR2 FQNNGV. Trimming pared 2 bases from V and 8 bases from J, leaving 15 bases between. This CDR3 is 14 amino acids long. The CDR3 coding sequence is TGTGCCAGCAGCTTATCTTTGGAGGTAGAAGGCTACACCTTC. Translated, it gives CASSLSLEVEGYTF.

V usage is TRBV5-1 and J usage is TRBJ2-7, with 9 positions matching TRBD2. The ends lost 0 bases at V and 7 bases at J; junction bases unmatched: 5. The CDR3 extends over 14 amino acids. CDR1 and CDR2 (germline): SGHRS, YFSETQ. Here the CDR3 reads CASSLGSGGKEQYF. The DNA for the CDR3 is TGCGCCAGCAGCTTGGGTAGCGGGGGAAAAGAGCAGTACTTC.

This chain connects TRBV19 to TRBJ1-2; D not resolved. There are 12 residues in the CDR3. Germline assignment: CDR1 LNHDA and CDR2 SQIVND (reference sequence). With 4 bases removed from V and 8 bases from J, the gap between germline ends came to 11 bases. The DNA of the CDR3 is TGTGCCAGTAGTAAACCTGCGGAGGGCTACACCTTC. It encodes CASSKPAEGYTF.

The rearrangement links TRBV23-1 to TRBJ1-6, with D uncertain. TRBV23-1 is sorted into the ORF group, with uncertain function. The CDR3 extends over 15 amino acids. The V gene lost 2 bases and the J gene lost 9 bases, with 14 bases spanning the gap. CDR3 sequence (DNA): TGCGCCAGCAGTCAAGGCGACCAGGTCGGTTCACCCCTCCACTTT. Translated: CASSQGDQVGSPLHF.

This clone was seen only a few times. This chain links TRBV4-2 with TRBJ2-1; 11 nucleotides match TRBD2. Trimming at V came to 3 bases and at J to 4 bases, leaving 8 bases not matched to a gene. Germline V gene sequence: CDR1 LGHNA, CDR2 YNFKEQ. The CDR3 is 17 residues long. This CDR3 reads CASSQLGLAVDYNEQFF. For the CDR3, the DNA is TGTGCCAGCAGCCAGTTGGGACTAGCGGTTGATTACAATGAGCAGTTCTTC.

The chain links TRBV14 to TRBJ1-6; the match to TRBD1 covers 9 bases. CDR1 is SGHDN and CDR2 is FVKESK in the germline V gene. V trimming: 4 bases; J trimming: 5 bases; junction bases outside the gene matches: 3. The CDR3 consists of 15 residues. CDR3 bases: TGTGCCAGCAGCCGAAGGACAGGGGATAATTCACCCCTCCACTTT. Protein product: CASSRRTGDNSPLHF.

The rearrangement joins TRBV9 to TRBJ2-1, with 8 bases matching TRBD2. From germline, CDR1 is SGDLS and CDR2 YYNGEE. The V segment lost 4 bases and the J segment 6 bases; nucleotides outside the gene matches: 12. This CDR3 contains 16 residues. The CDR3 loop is CASSPRIGGGRNEQFF. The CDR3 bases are TGTGCCAGCAGCCCCCGGATCGGGGGGGGCCGCAATGAGCAGTTCTTC.

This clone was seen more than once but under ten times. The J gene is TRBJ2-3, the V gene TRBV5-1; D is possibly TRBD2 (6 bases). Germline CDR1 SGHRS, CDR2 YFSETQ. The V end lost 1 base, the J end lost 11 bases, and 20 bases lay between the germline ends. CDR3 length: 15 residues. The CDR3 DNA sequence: TGCGCCAGCAGCTTGTTCGGGACTGCCACCCGTCTGCAGTATTTT. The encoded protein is CASSLFGTATRLQYF.

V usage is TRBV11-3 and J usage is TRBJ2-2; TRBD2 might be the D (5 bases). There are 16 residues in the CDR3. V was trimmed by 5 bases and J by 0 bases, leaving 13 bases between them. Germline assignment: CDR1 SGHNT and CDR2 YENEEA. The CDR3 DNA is TGTGCCAGCAGCCCTCCTCGGGGTACGAACACCGGGGAGCTGTTTTTT. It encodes CASSPPRGTNTGELFF.

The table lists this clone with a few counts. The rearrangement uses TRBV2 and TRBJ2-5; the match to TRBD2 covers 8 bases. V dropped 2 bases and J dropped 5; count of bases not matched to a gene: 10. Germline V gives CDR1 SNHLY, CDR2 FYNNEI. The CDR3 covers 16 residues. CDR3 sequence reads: CASSESHPGGGETQYF. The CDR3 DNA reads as TGTGCCAGCAGTGAATCCCATCCGGGAGGGGGGGAGACCCAGTACTTC.

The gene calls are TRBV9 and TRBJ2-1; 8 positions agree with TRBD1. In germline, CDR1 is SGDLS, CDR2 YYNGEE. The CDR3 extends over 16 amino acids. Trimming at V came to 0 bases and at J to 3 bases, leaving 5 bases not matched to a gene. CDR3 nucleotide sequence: TGTGCCAGCAGCGTAGTCCAGGGGGCGCGCTACAATGAGCAGTTCTTC. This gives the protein CASSVVQGARYNEQFF.

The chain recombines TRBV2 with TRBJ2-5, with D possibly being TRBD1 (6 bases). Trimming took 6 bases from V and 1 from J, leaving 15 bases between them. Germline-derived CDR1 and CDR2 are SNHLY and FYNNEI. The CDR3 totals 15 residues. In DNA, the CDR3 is TGTGCCAGCAGGACCGGGGACATCAGCCAAGAGACCCAGTACTTC. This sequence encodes CASRTGDISQETQYF.

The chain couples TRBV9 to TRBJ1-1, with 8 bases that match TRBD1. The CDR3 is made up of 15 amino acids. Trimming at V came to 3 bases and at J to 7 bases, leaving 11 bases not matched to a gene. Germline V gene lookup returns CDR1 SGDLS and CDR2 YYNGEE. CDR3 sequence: CASSAQLQGVGEAFF. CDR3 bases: TGTGCCAGCAGCGCTCAGTTACAGGGGGTTGGTGAAGCTTTCTTT.

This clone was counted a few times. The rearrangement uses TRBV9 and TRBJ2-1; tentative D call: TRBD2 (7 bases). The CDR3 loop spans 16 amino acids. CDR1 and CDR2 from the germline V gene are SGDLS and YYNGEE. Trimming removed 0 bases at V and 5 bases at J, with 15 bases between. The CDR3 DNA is TGTGCCAGCAGCGTAGCTGAGGGGGGGGGCCACAATGAGCAGTTCTTC. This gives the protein CASSVAEGGGHNEQFF.